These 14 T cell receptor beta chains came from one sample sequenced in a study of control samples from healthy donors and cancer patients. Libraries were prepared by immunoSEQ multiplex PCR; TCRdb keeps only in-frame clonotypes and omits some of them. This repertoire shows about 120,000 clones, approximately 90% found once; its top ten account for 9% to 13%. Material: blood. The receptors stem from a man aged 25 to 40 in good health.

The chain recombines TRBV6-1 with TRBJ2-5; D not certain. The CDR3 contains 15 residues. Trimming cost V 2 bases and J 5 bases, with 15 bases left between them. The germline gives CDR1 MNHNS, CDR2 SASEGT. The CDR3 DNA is TGTGCCAGCAGTGAAAGGGATAGTTACTGGGAGACCCAGTACTTC. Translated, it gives CASSERDSYWETQYF.

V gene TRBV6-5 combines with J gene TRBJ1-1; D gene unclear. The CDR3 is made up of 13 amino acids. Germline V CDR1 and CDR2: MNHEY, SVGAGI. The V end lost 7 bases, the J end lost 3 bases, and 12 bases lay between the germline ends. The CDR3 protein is CASKEVEDTEAFF. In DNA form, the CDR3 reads TGTGCCAGCAAGGAGGTGGAGGACACTGAAGCTTTCTTT.

CDR3 DNA: TGTGCCAGCAGTTTTTCGTTCGAGGATGGCTACACCTTC. This gives the protein CASSFSFEDGYTF. The chain combines TRBV12-3 or TRBV12-4 with TRBJ1-2; D is unclear. V was pared by 3 bases and J by 6 bases, with 11 bases between. The CDR3 runs to 13 residues.

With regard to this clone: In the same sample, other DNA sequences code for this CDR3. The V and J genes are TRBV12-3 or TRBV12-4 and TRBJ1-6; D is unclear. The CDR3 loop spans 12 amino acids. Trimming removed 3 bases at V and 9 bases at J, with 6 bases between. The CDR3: CASSLGVSPLHF. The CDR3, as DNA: TGTGCCAGCAGTTTGGGTGTTTCACCCCTCCACTTT.

The chain's CDR3 is CATRSGTGLNSPLHF. The CDR3, as DNA: TGTGCCACCAGATCGGGGACAGGGCTGAATTCACCCCTCCACTTT. The V call is TRBV15, the J call TRBJ1-6, with 9 bases aligning to TRBD1. Germline V gene sequence: CDR1 LNHNV, CDR2 YYDKDF (reference sequence). The CDR3 length is 15 residues. The V segment lost 6 bases and the J segment 7 bases; nucleotides outside the gene matches: 7.

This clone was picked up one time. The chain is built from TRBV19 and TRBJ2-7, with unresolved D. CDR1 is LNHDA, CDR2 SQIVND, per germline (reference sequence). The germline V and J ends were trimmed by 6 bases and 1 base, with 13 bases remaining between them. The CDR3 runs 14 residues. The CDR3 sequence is CASREDGESYEQYF. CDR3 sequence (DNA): TGTGCCAGTAGGGAAGACGGCGAGTCCTACGAGCAGTACTTC.

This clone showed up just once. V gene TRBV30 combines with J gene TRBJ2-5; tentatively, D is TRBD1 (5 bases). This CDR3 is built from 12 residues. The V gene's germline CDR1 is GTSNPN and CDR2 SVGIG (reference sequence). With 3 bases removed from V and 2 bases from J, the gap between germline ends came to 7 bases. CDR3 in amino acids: CAWSSGQETQYF. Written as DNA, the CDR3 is TGTGCCTGGAGCTCAGGGCAAGAGACCCAGTACTTC.

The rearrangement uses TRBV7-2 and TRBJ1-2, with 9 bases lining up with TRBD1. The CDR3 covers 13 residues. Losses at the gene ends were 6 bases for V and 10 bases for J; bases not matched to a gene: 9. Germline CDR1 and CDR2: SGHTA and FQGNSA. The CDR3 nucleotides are TGTGCCAGCAGACCAACCGGGACAGGGTACTACACCTTC. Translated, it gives CASRPTGTGYYTF.

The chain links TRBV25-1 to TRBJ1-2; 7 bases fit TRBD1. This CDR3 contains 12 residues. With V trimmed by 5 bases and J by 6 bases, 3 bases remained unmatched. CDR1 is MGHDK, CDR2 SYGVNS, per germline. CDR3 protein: CASSWDSNGYTF. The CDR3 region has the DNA TGTGCCAGCAGTTGGGACAGTAATGGCTACACCTTC.

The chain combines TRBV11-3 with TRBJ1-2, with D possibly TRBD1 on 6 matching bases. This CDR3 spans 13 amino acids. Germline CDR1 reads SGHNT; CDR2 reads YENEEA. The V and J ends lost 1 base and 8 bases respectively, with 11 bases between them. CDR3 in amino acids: CASSLAGDRGYTF. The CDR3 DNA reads TGTGCCAGCAGCTTAGCAGGGGATAGGGGCTACACCTTC.

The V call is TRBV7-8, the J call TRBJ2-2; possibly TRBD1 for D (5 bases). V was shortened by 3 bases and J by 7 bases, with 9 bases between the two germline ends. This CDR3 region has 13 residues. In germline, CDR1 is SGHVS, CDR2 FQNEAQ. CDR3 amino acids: CASSFQGDGELFF. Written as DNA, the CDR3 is TGTGCCAGCAGCTTCCAGGGTGACGGGGAGCTGTTTTTT. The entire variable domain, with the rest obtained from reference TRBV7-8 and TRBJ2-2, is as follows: GAGVSQSPRYKVAKRGQDVALRCDPISGHVSLFWYQQALGQGPEFLTYFQNEAQLDKSGLPSDRFFAERPEGSVSTLKIQRTQQEDSAVYLCASSFQGDGELFFGEGSRLTVL.

The CDR3, as DNA: TGTGCCAGCAGTGAAGTCCCTACTCAGGGGAGCACTGAAGCTTTCTTT. Protein: CASSEVPTQGSTEAFF. The chain recombines TRBV2 with TRBJ1-1; D perhaps matches TRBD1 (6 bases). Germline values: CDR1 SNHLY, CDR2 FYNNEI. This CDR3 is 16 amino acids long. With 1 base removed from V and 4 bases from J, the gap between germline ends came to 16 bases.

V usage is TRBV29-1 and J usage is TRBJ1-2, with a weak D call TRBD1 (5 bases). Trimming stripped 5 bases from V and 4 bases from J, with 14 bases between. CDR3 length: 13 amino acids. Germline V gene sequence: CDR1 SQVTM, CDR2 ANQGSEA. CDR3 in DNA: TGCAGCGTTAGCGCAGGGAGTCCCTATGGCTACACCTTC. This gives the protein CSVSAGSPYGYTF.

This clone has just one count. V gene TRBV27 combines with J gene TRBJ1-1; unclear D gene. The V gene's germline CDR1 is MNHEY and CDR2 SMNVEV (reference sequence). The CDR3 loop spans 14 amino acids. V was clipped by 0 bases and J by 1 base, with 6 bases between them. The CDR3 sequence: CASSLSAGNTEAFF. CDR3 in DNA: TGTGCCAGCAGTTTATCGGCAGGGAACACTGAAGCTTTCTTT.